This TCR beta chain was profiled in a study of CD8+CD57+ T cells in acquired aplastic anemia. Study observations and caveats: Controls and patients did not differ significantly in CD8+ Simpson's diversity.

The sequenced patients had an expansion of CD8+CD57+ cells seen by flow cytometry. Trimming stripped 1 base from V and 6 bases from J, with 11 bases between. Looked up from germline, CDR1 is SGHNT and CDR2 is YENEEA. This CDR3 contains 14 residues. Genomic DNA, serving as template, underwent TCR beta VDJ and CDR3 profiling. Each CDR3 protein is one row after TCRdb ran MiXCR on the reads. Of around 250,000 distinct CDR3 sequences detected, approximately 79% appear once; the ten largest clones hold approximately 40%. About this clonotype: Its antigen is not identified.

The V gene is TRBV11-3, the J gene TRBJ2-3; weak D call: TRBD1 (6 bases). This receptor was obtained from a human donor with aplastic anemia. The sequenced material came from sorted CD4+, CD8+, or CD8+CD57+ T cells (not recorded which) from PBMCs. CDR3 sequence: CASSLAGQADTQYF. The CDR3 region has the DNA TGTGCCAGCAGCTTAGCGGGACAAGCCGATACGCAGTATTTT. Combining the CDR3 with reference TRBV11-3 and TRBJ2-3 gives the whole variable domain EAGVVQSPRYKIIEKKQPVAFWCNPISGHNTLYWYLQNLGQGPELLIRYENEEAVDDSQLPKDRFSAERLKGVDSTLKIQPAELGDSAVYLCASSLAGQADTQYFGPGTRLTVL.